Here is one T cell receptor beta chain with its context. This entry comes from a study of blood T cells in healthy people across ages. For the second PCR, which ran for roughly 6 to 11 cycles, a sample-barcoded 5' primer and a J-beta primer mix were used. TCRdb called the 5' RACE reads again in MiXCR, with one record for every CDR3 protein. The sample includes more than 800,000 distinct CDR3 sequences, more than 25% seen only once; the top ten take around a sixth. The CDR3 runs 13 residues. Trimming removed 0 bases at V and 5 bases at J, with 7 bases between. CDR1 and CDR2 (germline): KGHSH, LQKENI. The J gene is TRBJ1-2, the V gene TRBV18, with no clear D. Sequenced sample: blood. This TCR derives from a woman older than 75 in good health. The CDR3 protein is CASSPPKGYGYTF. The CDR3 region has the DNA TGTGCCAGCTCACCACCGAAGGGATATGGCTACACCTTC.